A single sample is the source of the 24 T cell receptor beta chains below, sequenced in a study of human T cells and chemical hapten exposure. TCRdb re-analysed the RACE reads in MiXCR, keeping a single row per CDR3 protein. Here the sample spans around 300,000 distinct CDR3 sequences, just under 8% being singletons. Time point indicated: pre-sensitization, week 0. Treatment of the sample: therapeutic diphenylcyclopropenone sensitization with weekly scalp DPC. The material was whole blood, obtained in connection with sensitization to the hapten diphenylcyclopropenone (DPC). Source of these receptors: a man aged 18 to 29 with alopecia areata. Some clones in this sample may be carry-over from other donors' samples.

The chain has TRBV10-3 and TRBJ1-1, with D unresolved. Germline assignment: CDR1 ENHRY and CDR2 SYGVKD. Trimming stripped 8 bases from V and 0 bases from J, with 16 bases between. The CDR3 contains 15 residues. The CDR3 sequence is CAIRSTADMNTEAFF. The CDR3 region has the DNA TGTGCCATCCGGTCGACGGCAGACATGAACACTGAAGCTTTCTTT.

This clonotype was counted between two and nine times. The chain carries TRBV12-3 or TRBV12-4 and TRBJ1-6, with D maybe TRBD1 (5 bases). CDR3 length equals 14 residues. V gave up 3 bases and J gave up 10 bases, with 13 bases separating them. CDR3 nucleotide sequence: TGTGCCAGCAGTTTTGGACAATTCGAGTCACCCCTCCACTTT. It yields the protein CASSFGQFESPLHF.

Ten or more counts support this clonotype. Written as DNA, the CDR3 is TGTGCCAGCAGCTTAAGGGGCACCGGATCACCCCTCCACTTT. Its protein product is CASSLRGTGSPLHF. V usage is TRBV7-3 and J usage is TRBJ1-6; a possible D gene is TRBD1 (5 bases). This CDR3 is 14 amino acids long. CDR1 SGHTA and CDR2 FQGTGA come from the germline V gene. V lost 1 base, J lost 10 bases, and 11 bases lay in between.

The genes are TRBV6-2 or TRBV6-3 and TRBJ1-5, with D maybe TRBD1 (6 bases). Trimming shortened V by 6 bases and J by 9 bases, and 15 bases separated the two germline ends. The CDR3 consists of 13 residues. Germline V gene data show CDR1 as MNHEY and CDR2 as SVGEGT. DNA of the CDR3: TGTGCCAGCAGCCCGGGGGCTCGGCTGCCCCAGCATTTT. Amino acid sequence: CASSPGARLPQHF.

The CDR3 DNA follows: TGCAGTGCTTCGACAGGGGCAGCTTTCTTT. It specifies CSASTGAAFF. V is TRBV20-1 and J is TRBJ1-1; 8 bases map to TRBD1. The germline CDR1 and CDR2 sequences are DFQATT and SNEGSKA (reference sequence). The V gene end was trimmed by 5 bases and the J gene end by 10 bases; junction bases not matched to a gene: 3. This CDR3 comprises 10 residues.

This clonotype was counted many times. The chain recombines TRBV4-3 with TRBJ1-6, with 7 bases identical to TRBD1. Trimming at V came to 0 bases and at J to 8 bases, leaving 7 bases not matched to a gene. The CDR3 runs to 16 residues. CDR1 is LGHNA, CDR2 YSLEER, per germline. In DNA, the CDR3 is TGCGCCAGCAGCCAAGATTCGGACAGGCGGCATTCACCCCTCCACTTT. This translates into CASSQDSDRRHSPLHF.

This clonotype was detected ten times or more. This sequence joins TRBV28 and TRBJ2-7, with unresolved D. Germline CDR1 MDHEN, CDR2 SYDVKM. This CDR3 region has 13 residues. Trimming shortened V by 8 bases and J by 6 bases, and 17 bases separated the two germline ends. The CDR3 coding sequence is TGTGCCAGCGGAGACCGGGCCCTCGGCGAGCAGTACTTC. Translated: CASGDRALGEQYF.

This clonotype was counted at least ten times. The chain couples TRBV20-1 to TRBJ1-1; 7 bases fit TRBD1. The CDR3 extends over 15 amino acids. The V segment lost 6 bases and the J segment 5 bases; nucleotides outside the gene matches: 15. CDR1 DFQATT and CDR2 SNEGSKA come from the germline V gene (reference sequence). The CDR3 DNA reads TGCAGTGCCGCAGGGGGATACCTAATGTGGACTGAAGCTTTCTTT. It specifies CSAAGGYLMWTEAFF.

This clonotype occurred a few times. The gene calls are TRBV24-1 and TRBJ2-7; 9 positions match TRBD1. The V segment lost 6 bases and the J segment 6 bases; nucleotides outside the gene matches: 17. Germline CDR1 KGHDR, CDR2 SFDVKD. The CDR3 length is 17 residues. The CDR3 DNA follows: TGTGCCACCAGTTTCGGGCGGGGTTTTGGACAGGGGTTCGAGCAGTACGTC. Translated, it gives CATSFGRGFGQGFEQYV.

This clonotype was recorded a few times. This chain links TRBV27 with TRBJ1-5, with D perhaps TRBD1 (6 bases). CDR1 and CDR2 from the germline V gene are MNHEY and SMNVEV (reference sequence). The CDR3 has 14 amino acids. V was clipped by 4 bases and J by 3 bases, with 10 bases between them. The CDR3 loop reads CASSSAGVNQPQHF. The CDR3 DNA follows: TGTGCCAGCAGTTCAGCAGGGGTCAATCAGCCCCAGCATTTT.

This chain joins TRBV6-2 or TRBV6-3 and TRBJ2-1, with TRBD2 matching 9 bases. The V segment lost 5 bases and the J segment 3 bases; nucleotides outside the gene matches: 5. This CDR3 is built from 15 residues. CDR1 and CDR2 (germline): MNHEY, SVGEGT. CDR3 region: CASSGSGGFYNEQFF. The DNA of the CDR3 is TGTGCCAGCAGTGGAAGCGGGGGGTTCTACAATGAGCAGTTCTTC.

This clonotype has only a few counts. The V and J genes are TRBV5-1 and TRBJ1-1; 9 positions agree with TRBD1. The CDR3 runs 13 residues. V was pared by 4 bases and J by 11 bases, with 9 bases of the junction left unmatched. Germline loops: CDR1 SGHRS, CDR2 YFSETQ. CDR3 sequence reads: CASSGTGTGMAFF. Written as DNA, the CDR3 is TGCGCCAGCAGCGGCACCGGGACAGGGATGGCTTTCTTT.

This clonotype was counted a few times. V is TRBV6-1 and J is TRBJ1-1, with D unresolved. Germline loops: CDR1 MNHNS, CDR2 SASEGT. Trimming stripped 1 base from V and 5 bases from J, with 8 bases between. This CDR3 comprises 13 residues. The CDR3 is CASSEVGETEAFF. The CDR3 DNA follows: TGTGCCAGCAGTGAAGTTGGTGAAACTGAAGCTTTCTTT.

This clonotype was recorded many times. J is TRBJ2-3 and V is TRBV11-2, with D unclear. This CDR3 has 11 residues. The germline V gene has CDR1 SGHAT and CDR2 FQNNGV. V was cut by 3 bases and J by 10 bases, with 8 bases left in between. Here the CDR3 DNA reads TGTGCCAGCAGCTTGAGTGGGTCGCAGTATTTT. Its translation is CASSLSGSQYF.

This clonotype was counted a few times. V is TRBV7-9 and J is TRBJ2-3; D tentatively fits TRBD1 or TRBD2 (5 bases each). With 0 bases removed from V and 3 bases from J, the gap between germline ends came to 10 bases. Germline CDR1 reads SEHNR; CDR2 reads FQNEAQ (reference sequence). The CDR3 is 15 amino acids. Here the CDR3 DNA reads TGTGCCAGCAGCTTAGCGGGGGAAAGGACAGATACGCAGTATTTT. Protein sequence: CASSLAGERTDTQYF.

This clonotype occurred a few times. In nucleotides, the CDR3 is TGTGCCAGCAGCTTCCTAGCGGGGGCTAGCACAGATACGCAGTATTTT. Translated, it gives CASSFLAGASTDTQYF. V and J are TRBV7-2 and TRBJ2-3; 10 nucleotides match TRBD2. Germline V CDR1 and CDR2: SGHTA, FQGNSA. The CDR3 runs 16 residues. V was pared by 3 bases and J by 0 bases, with 3 bases of the junction left unmatched.

Points on this clonotype: A much larger clonotype is one base distant, so this may be a read error. This chain links TRBV2 with TRBJ1-1; D remains unclear. V was shortened by 2 bases and J by 10 bases, with 8 bases between the two germline ends. Germline CDR1 and CDR2: SNHLY and FYNNEI. The CDR3 covers 11 residues. The CDR3 nucleotides read TGTGCCAGCAGTGAAAGGATAATAGCTTTCTTT. Its protein is CASSERIIAFF.

The gene calls are TRBV28 and TRBJ1-1; tentatively, D is TRBD1 (5 bases). The V end lost 1 base, the J end lost 4 bases, and 10 bases lay between the germline ends. Looked up from germline, CDR1 is MDHEN and CDR2 is SYDVKM. CDR3 length: 14 amino acids. CDR3 protein: CASSLLRGSTEAFF. CDR3 nucleotide sequence: TGTGCCAGCAGTTTATTGAGGGGTTCCACTGAAGCTTTCTTT.

The table lists this clonotype with many counts. This chain links TRBV6-5 with TRBJ2-1, with TRBD1 matching 8 bases. Unmatched junction bases numbered 6, after V lost 5 bases and J lost 6 bases. The CDR3 length is 14 residues. From germline, CDR1 is MNHEY and CDR2 SVGAGI. The CDR3, as DNA: TGTGCCAGCAGTCCGATGGACAGGGCCAATGAGCAGTTCTTC. Translation gives CASSPMDRANEQFF.

The sample holds many counts of this clonotype. The chain combines TRBV6-2 or TRBV6-3 with TRBJ1-5, with 7 bases lining up with TRBD1. This CDR3 has 14 residues. V was pared by 7 bases and J by 8 bases, with 11 bases of the junction left unmatched. Germline V gene data show CDR1 as MNHEY and CDR2 as SVGEGT. CDR3 nucleotides: TGTGCCAGCAACCCTACAGGGGCATTTGAGCCCCAGCATTTT. Protein product: CASNPTGAFEPQHF.

CDR3 loop: CSARPVTGGNTIYF. The CDR3 bases are TGCAGTGCTAGGCCAGTGACAGGCGGAAACACCATATATTTT. V usage is TRBV20-1 and J usage is TRBJ1-3; TRBD1 might be the D (6 bases). V lost 3 bases and J lost 4, with 13 bases in between. This CDR3 contains 14 residues. Germline loops: CDR1 DFQATT, CDR2 SNEGSKA (reference sequence).

This clonotype has more than one count but fewer than ten. DNA for the CDR3: TGCGCCAGCAGCCTGGACACCGGGACAGGTCTTTTAGCCAAAAACATTCAGTACTTC. Protein product: CASSLDTGTGLLAKNIQYF. The chain uses TRBV5-1 and TRBJ2-4; 8 bases match TRBD1. The germline V gene encodes CDR1 SGHRS and CDR2 YFSETQ. V dropped 4 bases and J dropped 0; count of bases not matched to a gene: 15. This CDR3 region has 19 residues.

This clonotype was seen more than once but under ten times. The DNA for the CDR3 is TGTGCCAGCAGTTACTCGAACGAGGGGGATGGCTACACCTTC. Protein: CASSYSNEGDGYTF. The genes are TRBV6-6 and TRBJ1-2, with D possibly being TRBD1 (6 bases). V was trimmed by 0 bases and J by 6 bases, leaving 11 bases between them. The CDR3 totals 14 residues. The germline gives CDR1 MNHNY, CDR2 SVGAGI (reference sequence).

In this sample, this clonotype turned up a few times. The CDR3 region is CSAGTGTGNTIYF. CDR3 coding DNA: TGCAGTGCTGGGACAGGGACTGGAAACACCATATATTTT. This rearrangement joins TRBV20-1 to TRBJ1-3; 9 bases fit TRBD1. The V segment lost 5 bases and the J segment 2 bases; nucleotides outside the gene matches: 1. This CDR3 has 13 amino acids. Germline V gives CDR1 DFQATT, CDR2 SNEGSKA (reference sequence).